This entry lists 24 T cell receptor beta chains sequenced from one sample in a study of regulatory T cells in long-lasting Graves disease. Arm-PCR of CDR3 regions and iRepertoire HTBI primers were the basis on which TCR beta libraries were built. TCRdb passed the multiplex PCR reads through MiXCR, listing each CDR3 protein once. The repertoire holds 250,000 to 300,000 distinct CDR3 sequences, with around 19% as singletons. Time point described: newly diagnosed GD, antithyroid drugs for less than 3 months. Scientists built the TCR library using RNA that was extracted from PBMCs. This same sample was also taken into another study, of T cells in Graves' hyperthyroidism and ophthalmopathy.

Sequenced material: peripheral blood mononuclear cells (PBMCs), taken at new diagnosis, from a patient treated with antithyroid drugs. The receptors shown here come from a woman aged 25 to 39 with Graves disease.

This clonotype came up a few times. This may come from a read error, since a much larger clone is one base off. The CDR3 protein is CASSVEDRGMNTEAFF. The CDR3 bases are TGTGCCAGCAGCGTAGAGGACAGGGGGATGAACACTGAAGCTTTCTTT. The V and J genes are TRBV9 and TRBJ1-1; 10 bases agree with TRBD1. Losses at the gene ends were 0 bases for V and 0 bases for J; bases not matched to a gene: 2. CDR1 SGDLS and CDR2 YYNGEE come from the germline V gene. The CDR3 contains 16 residues. The full variable domain, completed using reference TRBV9 and TRBJ1-1, is DSGVTQTPKHLITATGQRVTLRCSPRSGDLSVYWYQQSLDQGLQFLIQYYNGEERAKGNILERFSAQQFPDLHSELNLSSLELGDSALYFCASSVEDRGMNTEAFFGQGTRLTVV.

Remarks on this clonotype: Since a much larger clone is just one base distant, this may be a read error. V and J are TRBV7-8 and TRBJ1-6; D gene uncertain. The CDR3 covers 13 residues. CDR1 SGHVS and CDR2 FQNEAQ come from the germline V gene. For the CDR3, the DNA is TGTGCCAGCAGCTTAGTGAGGAATTCACTCCTCCACTTT. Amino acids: CASSLVRNSLLHF.

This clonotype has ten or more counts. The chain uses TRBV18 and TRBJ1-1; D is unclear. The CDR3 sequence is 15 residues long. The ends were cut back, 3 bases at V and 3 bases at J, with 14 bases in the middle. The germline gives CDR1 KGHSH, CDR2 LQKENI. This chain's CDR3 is CASSPRARRDTEAFF. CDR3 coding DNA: TGTGCCAGCTCACCGCGGGCAAGACGGGACACTGAAGCTTTCTTT.

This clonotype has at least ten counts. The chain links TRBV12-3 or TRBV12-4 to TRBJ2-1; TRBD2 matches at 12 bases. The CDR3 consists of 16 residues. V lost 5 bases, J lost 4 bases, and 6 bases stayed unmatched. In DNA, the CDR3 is TGTGCCAGCAGTGTATCTACTAGCGGGGGGTACAATGAGCAGTTCTTC. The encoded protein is CASSVSTSGGYNEQFF.

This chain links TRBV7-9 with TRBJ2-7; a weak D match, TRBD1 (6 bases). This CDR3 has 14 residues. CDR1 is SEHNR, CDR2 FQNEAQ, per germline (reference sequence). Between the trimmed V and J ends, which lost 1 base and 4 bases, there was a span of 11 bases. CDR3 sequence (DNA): TGTGCCAGCAGCTTAGGAGGGACACTGTACGAGCAGTACTTC. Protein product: CASSLGGTLYEQYF.

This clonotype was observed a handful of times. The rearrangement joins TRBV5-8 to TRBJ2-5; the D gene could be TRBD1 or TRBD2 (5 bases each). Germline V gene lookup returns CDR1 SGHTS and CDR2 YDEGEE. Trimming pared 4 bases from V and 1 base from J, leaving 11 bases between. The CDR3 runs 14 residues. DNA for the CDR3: TGTGCCAGCAGCAGGGGACGTATCCAAGAGACCCAGTACTTC. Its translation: CASSRGRIQETQYF.

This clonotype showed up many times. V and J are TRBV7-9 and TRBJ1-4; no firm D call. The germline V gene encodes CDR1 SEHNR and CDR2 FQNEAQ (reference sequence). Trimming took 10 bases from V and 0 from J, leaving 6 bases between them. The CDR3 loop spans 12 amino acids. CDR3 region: CATGPTNEKLFF. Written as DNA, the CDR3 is TGTGCCACCGGCCCAACTAATGAAAAACTGTTTTTT.

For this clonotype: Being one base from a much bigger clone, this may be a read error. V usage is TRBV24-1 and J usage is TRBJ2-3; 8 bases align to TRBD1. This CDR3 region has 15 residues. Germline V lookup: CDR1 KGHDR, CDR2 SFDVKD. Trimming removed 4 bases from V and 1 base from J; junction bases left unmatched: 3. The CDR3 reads CATSDTTGGTDTQYF. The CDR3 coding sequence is TGTGCCACCAGTGACACGACAGGGGGCACAGATACGCAGTATTTT.

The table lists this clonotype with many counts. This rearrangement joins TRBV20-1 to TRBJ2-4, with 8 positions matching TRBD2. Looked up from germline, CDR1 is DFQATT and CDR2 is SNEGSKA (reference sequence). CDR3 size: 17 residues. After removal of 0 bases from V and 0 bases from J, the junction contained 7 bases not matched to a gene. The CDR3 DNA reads TGCAGTGCTAGAGATGGGGCCGGGGGGGGAGCCAAAAACATTCAGTACTTC. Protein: CSARDGAGGGAKNIQYF.

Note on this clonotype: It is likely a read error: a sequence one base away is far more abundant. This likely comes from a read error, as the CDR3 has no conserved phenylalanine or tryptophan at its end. DNA of the CDR3: TGTGCCAGCAGCTTAGGGGCCACTCATAGCAATCAGCCCCAGCATCTT. Translated: CASSLGATHSNQPQHL. The V and J genes are TRBV5-1 and TRBJ1-5; a possible D gene is TRBD1 (5 bases). The CDR3 extends over 16 amino acids. Looked up from germline, CDR1 is SGHRS and CDR2 is YFSETQ.

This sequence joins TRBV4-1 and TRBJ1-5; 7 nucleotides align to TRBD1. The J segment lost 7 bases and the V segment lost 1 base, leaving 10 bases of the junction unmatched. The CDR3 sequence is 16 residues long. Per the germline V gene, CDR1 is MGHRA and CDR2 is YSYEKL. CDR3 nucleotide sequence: TGCGCCAGCAGCCAAGCGCAGCGACAGGGCGGCCAGCCCCAGCATTTT. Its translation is CASSQAQRQGGQPQHF.

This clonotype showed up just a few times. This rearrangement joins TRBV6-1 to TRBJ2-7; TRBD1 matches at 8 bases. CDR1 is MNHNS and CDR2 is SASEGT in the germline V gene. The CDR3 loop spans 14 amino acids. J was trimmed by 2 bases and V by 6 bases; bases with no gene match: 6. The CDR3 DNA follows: TGTGCCAGCAGCCGGGACAGGAGTACCTACGAGCAGTACTTC. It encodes CASSRDRSTYEQYF.

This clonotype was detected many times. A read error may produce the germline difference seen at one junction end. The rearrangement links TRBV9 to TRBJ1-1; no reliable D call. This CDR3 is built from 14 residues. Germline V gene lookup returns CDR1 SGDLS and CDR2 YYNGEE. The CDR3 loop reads CASGVDPANTEAFF. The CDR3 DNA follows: TGTGCCAGCGGCGTAGACCCAGCGAACACTGAAGCTTTCTTT.

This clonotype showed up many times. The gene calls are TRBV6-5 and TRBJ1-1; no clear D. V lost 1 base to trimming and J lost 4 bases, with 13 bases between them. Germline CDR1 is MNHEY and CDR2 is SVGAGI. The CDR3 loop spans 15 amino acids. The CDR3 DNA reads TGTGCCAGCAGTTACTTCGGCTTGCGGACCACTGAAGCTTTCTTT. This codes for CASSYFGLRTTEAFF.

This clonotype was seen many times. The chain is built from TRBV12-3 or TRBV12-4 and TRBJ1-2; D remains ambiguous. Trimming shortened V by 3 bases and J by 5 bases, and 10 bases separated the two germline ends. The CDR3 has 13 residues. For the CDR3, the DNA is TGTGCCAGCAGTTTCCGAGGACTTTATGGCTACACCTTC. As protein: CASSFRGLYGYTF.

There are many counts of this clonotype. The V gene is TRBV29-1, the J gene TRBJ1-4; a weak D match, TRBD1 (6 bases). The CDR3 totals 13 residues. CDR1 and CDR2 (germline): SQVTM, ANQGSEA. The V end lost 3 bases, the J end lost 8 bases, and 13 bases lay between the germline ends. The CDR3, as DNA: TGCAGCGTTGATCCAGGGGTCGGCGAAAAACTGTTTTTT. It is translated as CSVDPGVGEKLFF.

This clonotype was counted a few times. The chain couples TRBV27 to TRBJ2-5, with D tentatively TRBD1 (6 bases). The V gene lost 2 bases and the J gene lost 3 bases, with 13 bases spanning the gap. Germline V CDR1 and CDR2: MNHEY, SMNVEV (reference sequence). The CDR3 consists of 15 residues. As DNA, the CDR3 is TGTGCCAGCAGTTTAGAAGGGGGAATCAAAGAGACCCAGTACTTC. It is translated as CASSLEGGIKETQYF.

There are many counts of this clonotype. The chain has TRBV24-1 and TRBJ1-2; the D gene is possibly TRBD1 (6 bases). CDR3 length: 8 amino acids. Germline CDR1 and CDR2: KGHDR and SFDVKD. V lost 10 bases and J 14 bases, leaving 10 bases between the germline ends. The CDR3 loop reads CATIQGTF. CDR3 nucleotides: TGTGCCACGATACAGGGAACCTTC.

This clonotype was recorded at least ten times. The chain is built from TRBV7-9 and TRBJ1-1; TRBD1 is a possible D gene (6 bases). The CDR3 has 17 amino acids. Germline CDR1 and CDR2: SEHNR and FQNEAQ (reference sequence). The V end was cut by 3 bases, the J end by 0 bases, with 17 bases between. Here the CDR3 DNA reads TGTGCCAGCAGCTTGAACCGGGACATCTACATGAACACTGAAGCTTTCTTT. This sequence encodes CASSLNRDIYMNTEAFF.

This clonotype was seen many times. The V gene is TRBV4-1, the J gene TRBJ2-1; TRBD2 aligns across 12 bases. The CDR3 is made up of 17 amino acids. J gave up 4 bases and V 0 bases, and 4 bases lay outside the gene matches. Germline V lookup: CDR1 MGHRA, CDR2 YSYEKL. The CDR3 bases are TGCGCCAGCAGCCAAGATCTAGCGGGGGGGATGTACAATGAGCAGTTCTTC. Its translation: CASSQDLAGGMYNEQFF.

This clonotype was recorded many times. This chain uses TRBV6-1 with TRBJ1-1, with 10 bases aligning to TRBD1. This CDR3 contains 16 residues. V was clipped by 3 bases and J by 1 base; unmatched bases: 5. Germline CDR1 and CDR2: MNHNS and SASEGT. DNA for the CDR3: TGTGCCAGCAGTGATCCCGGGACAGGGGCGAACACTGAAGCTTTCTTT. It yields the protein CASSDPGTGANTEAFF.

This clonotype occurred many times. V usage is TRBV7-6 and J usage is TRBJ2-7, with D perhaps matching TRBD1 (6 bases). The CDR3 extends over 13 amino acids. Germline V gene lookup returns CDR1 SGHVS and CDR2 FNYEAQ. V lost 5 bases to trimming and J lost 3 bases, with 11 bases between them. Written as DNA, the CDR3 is TGTGCCAGCAGCGATGACAGGAACTACGAGCAGTACTTC. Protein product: CASSDDRNYEQYF.

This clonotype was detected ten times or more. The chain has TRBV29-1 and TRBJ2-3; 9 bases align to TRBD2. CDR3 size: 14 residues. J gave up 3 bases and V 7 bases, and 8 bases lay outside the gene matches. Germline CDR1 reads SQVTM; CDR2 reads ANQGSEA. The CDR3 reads CSGLAGTRTDTQYF. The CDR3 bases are TGCAGCGGGCTAGCGGGGACGAGGACAGATACGCAGTATTTT.

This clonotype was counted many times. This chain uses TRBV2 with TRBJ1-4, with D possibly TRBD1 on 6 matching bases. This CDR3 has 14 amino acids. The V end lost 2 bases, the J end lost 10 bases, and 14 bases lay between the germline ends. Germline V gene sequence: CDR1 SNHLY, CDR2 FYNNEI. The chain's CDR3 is CASSERVRGGKLFF. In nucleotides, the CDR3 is TGTGCCAGCAGTGAAAGGGTCAGGGGCGGAAAACTGTTTTTT.